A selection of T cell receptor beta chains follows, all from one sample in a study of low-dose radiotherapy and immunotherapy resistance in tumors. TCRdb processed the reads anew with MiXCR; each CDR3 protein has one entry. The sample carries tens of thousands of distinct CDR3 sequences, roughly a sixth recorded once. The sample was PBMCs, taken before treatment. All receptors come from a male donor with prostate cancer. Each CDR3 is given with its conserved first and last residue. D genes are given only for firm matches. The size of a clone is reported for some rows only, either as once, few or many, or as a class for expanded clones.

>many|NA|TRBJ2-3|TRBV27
TGTGCCAGCAGTTCCGTTGCCTTAAGCACAGATACGCAGTATTTT
CASSSVALSTDTQYF
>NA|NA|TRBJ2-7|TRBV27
TGTGCCAGCAGTAGAGGAGGGGGGTCGTCCTACGAGCAGTACTTC
CASSRGGGSSYEQYF
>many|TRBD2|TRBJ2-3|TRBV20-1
TGCAGTGCTAGGGACGGGGGGAGCACAGATACGCAGTATTTT
CSARDGGSTDTQYF
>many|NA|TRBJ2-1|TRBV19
TGTGCCAGTAGTCGGGGAACTCAATACAATGAGCAGTTCTTC
CASSRGTQYNEQFF
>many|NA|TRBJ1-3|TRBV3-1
TGTGCCAGCAGCCAAGACCCCTTACGCACCATATATTTT
CASSQDPLRTIYF
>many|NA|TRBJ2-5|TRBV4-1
TGCGCCAGCAGCCAAGTTAGGCCCCTGTGGACCCAGTACTTC
CASSQVRPLWTQYF
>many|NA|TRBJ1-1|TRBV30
TGTGCCTGGACCAGTCTGATGAACACTGAAGCTTTCTTT
CAWTSLMNTEAFF
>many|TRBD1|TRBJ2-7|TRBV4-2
TGTGCCAGCAGCCAAGAGAGGGGGCCCAACGAGCAGTACTTC
CASSQERGPNEQYF
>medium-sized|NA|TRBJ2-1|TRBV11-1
TGTGCCAGCAGCTTCAGCGGGTCCTCCTACAATGAGCAGTTCTTC
CASSFSGSSYNEQFF
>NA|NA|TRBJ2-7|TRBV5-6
TGTGCCAGCAGCCCGCCCCACGAGCAGTACTTC
CASSPPHEQYF
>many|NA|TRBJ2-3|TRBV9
TGTGCCAGCAGCGGCTGGGGCGAGGAGACTAGCACAGATACGCAGTATTTT
CASSGWGEETSTDTQYF
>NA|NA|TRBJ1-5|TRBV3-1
TGTGCCAGCAGCCCTCGGACTCAAGGTCCGCCCCAGCATTTT
CASSPRTQGPPQHF
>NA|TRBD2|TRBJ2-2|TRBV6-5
TGTGCCAGCAGTTACTCGACTAGCGGGGGGATGGGCGGGGAGCTGTTTTTT
CASSYSTSGGMGGELFF
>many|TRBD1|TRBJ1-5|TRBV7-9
TGTGCCAGCCCCCAGGACAGGGCCAATCAGCCCCAGCATTTT
CASPQDRANQPQHF
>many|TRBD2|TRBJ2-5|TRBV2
TGTGCCAGCAGTCCTCCGGGACTAGCGGGGTCCCAAGAGACCCAGTACTTC
CASSPPGLAGSQETQYF
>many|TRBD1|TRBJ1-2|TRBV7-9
TGTGCCAGCAGCAGAACAGGGGGCCCGTATGGCTACACCTTC
CASSRTGGPYGYTF
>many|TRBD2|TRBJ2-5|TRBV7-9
TGTGCCAGCAGCTTAGAGTGGGGGGGATCCTTCTCCGAGACCCAGTACTTC
CASSLEWGGSFSETQYF
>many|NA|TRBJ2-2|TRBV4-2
TGTGCCAGCAGCCAAGATGGAGGGGGGGCTTACACCGGGGAGCTGTTTTTT
CASSQDGGGAYTGELFF
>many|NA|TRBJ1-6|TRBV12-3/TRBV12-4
TGTGCCAGCAGTTCAGACATGAATTCACCCCTCCACTTT
CASSSDMNSPLHF
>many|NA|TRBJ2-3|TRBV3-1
TGTGCCAGCAGTTCTTCTCGAGGGACTCGCACAGATACGCAGTATTTT
CASSSSRGTRTDTQYF
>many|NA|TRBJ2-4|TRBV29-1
TGCAGCGTTGAAGGACAGGGGGCGGGAGGGATTCAGTACTTC
CSVEGQGAGGIQYF
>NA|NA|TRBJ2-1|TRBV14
TGTGCCAGCAGCCAAGGGGGGGGCTCAAGGTGGTACAATGAGCAGTTCTTC
CASSQGGGSRWYNEQFF
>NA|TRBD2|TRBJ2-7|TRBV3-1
TGTGCCAGCAGCCAAGATTCGGGGGGTTCGTACGAGCAGTACTTC
CASSQDSGGSYEQYF
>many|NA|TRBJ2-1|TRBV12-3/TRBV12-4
TGTGCCAGCAGTTTTGGAGCCTGGAATGAGCAGTTCTTC
CASSFGAWNEQFF
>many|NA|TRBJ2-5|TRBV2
TGTGCCAGCAGTGAGGGCCAGGGCGAGACCCAGTACTTC
CASSEGQGETQYF
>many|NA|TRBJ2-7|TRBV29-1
TGCAGCGTGGCCCCTAGCGCCTACGAGCAGTACTTC
CSVAPSAYEQYF
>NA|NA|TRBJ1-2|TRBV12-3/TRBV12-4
TGTGCCAGCAGTGTACAGGGTCCACCCCTCGGCTACACCTTC
CASSVQGPPLGYTF
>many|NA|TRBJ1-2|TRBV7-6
TGTGCCAGCAGCTTAGCGGGTCGCCAGCATGGCTACACCTTC
CASSLAGRQHGYTF
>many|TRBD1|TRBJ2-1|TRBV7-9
TGTGCCACCTTGGGACAGACTTACAATGAGCAGTTCTTC
CATLGQTYNEQFF
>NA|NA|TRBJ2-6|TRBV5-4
TGTGCCAGCAGCTCGACGGCTGGGGCCAACGTCCTGACTTTC
CASSSTAGANVLTF
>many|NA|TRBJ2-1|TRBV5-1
TGCGCCAGCAGCGGGGGGCCAGGAGATGAGCAGTTCTTC
CASSGGPGDEQFF
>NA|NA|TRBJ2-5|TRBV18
TGTGCCAGCTCACCGTCTCAACAAGAGACCCAGTACTTC
CASSPSQQETQYF
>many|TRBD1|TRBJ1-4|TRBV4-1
TGCGCCAGCAGGCGACAGGGGCGGGATGAAAAACTGTTTTTT
CASRRQGRDEKLFF
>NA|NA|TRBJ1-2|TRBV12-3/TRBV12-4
TGTGCCAGCAGTCCACAGGGAATTAACTATGGCTACACCTTC
CASSPQGINYGYTF
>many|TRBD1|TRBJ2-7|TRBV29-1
TGCAGCGTTGATATGGGACAGGGGGACATCTACGAGCAGTACTTC
CSVDMGQGDIYEQYF
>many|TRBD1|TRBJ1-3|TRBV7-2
TGTGCCAGCAGTTTCGACAGGGAGACTGGAAACACCATATATTTT
CASSFDRETGNTIYF
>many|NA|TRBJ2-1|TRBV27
TGTGCCAGCAGTACATATACCTACAATGAGCAGTTCTTC
CASSTYTYNEQFF
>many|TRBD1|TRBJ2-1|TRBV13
TGTGCCAGCAGCCCTTGGACAGGGCCCGACAATGAGCAGTTCTTC
CASSPWTGPDNEQFF
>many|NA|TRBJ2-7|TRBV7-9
TGTGCCAGCAGCCCAATGGGTTACGAGCAGTACTTC
CASSPMGYEQYF
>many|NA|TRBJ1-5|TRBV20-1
TGCAGTGCCCGGCTTGCAGGGGGCAATCAGCCCCAGCATTTT
CSARLAGGNQPQHF
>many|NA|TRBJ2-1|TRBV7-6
TGTGCCAGCAGCTTGCAGGGGCCATACAATGAGCAGTTCTTC
CASSLQGPYNEQFF
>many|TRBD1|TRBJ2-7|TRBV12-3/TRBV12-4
TGTGCCAGCGGGTTCGAGACAGGGGGGAGAGAGCAGTACTTC
CASGFETGGREQYF
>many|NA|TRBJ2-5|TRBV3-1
TGTGCCAGCAGCCAAGAGGTGGTGGGGACCCAGTACTTC
CASSQEVVGTQYF
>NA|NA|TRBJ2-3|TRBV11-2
TGTGCCAGCAGCCCAGCCAGGGGCCTCGATACGCAGTATTTT
CASSPARGLDTQYF
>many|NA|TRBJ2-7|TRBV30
TGTGCCTGGAGCCACCTCCGGGACGGGTGCTACGAGCAGTACTTC
CAWSHLRDGCYEQYF
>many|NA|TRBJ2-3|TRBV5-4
TGTGCCAGCAGCCGGGGATCAACCACGGATACGCAGTATTTT
CASSRGSTTDTQYF
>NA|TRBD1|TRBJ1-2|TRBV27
TGTGCCAGCAGTTTATCGGGACAGGGAGATTATGGCTACACCTTC
CASSLSGQGDYGYTF
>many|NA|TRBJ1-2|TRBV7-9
TGTGCCAGCAGCTTATCTGCCGGGACCCGGGGATTTTGGAACTATGGCTACACCTTC
CASSLSAGTRGFWNYGYTF
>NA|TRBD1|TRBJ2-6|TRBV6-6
TGTGCCAGCAGTTACGAGACAGGGTCCTCCTCTGGGGCCAACGTCCTGACTTTC
CASSYETGSSSGANVLTF
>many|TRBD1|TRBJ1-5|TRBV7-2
TGTGCCAGCAGCTCCGGGACAGGTTCTCGCAATCAGCCCCAGCATTTT
CASSSGTGSRNQPQHF
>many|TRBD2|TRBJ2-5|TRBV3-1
TGTGCCAGCAGCCCAGAAGCGGGGGGGGAGACGACCCAGTACTTC
CASSPEAGGETTQYF
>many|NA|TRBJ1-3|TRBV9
TGTGCCAGCAGCCCCCATCCTACCTCTGGAAACACCATATATTTT
CASSPHPTSGNTIYF
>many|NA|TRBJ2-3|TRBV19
TGTGCCAGTAGCATGGGGAGAGCTAGCACAGATACGCAGTATTTT
CASSMGRASTDTQYF